This TCR beta chain appears in the sequencing data of a study of blood T cell repertoires in COVID-19. Per the study methods: Scientists estimated how many nucleated cells there were by amplifying reference gene primers. Only in-frame clones appear in the TCRdb table, and some are missing; sequencing was by immunoSEQ multiplex PCR. V, J and clone size reflect that table, while D and trimming were determined from the DNA. Found here are roughly 90,000 clones, roughly 80% of them singletons; the top ten hold 16%. In germline, CDR1 is SGDLS, CDR2 YYNGEE. This CDR3 comprises 16 residues. J lost 5 bases, V lost 2 bases, and 11 bases had no gene match. This clone was picked up a small number of times.

Specimen: peripheral blood. The chain uses TRBV9 and TRBJ1-2; the match to TRBD1 covers 8 bases. This receptor was taken from a woman older than 75 with active or convalescent COVID-19. The CDR3 here is CASSVGGAGGEYGYTF. Written as DNA, the CDR3 is TGTGCCAGCAGCGTTGGTGGGGCAGGGGGCGAGTATGGCTACACCTTC.